The clone carrying this T cell receptor (beta chain) appeared a few times. What it binds is unknown. The source of the sample is a study of PD-L1 blockade in urothelial cancer. The wider study: Analyses used blood from 3 weeks (second dose) and 6 weeks after treatment start. Blood samples contained a median 141,255 T cells.

J gave up 5 bases and V 3 bases, and 1 base lay outside the gene matches. The CDR3 runs to 14 residues. CDR1 and CDR2 from the germline V gene are SGDLS and YYNGEE. Regarding the study as a whole: Lower than median blood TCR clonality before treatment predicted better survival.

Between 1 and 8 samples per patient were obtained, pretreatment and on-treatment. Sequenced by immunoSEQ multiplex PCR; TCRdb stores in-frame clones only, minus some. The data show under 100,000 clones, about four fifths seen once. The J gene is TRBJ2-3, the V gene TRBV9; 12 nucleotides match TRBD2. The sequencing here drew on PBMCs, taken around atezolizumab (anti-PD-L1) treatment. This TCR came from a man between 65 and 85 years old with urothelial cancer. DNA for the CDR3: TGTGCCAGCAGCGCTAGCGGGGGGGAAGATACGCAGTATTTT. The encoded protein is CASSASGGEDTQYF.